This is a list of T cell receptor beta chains from one sample in a study of blood T cell repertoires in COVID-19. Generated by immunoSEQ multiplex PCR, the TCRdb table keeps only in-frame clones and is missing some. The sample has 150,000 to 200,000 clones; about 90% are singletons. Sequencing was carried out using PBMCs or T cells enriched from blood (not recorded which). Every receptor here comes from a human donor with acute COVID-19. The donor label of this sample is uncertain. The CDR3 runs from the conserved cysteine through the conserved F or W. Fields, in order: CDR3 DNA, CDR3 protein, J gene, D gene, V gene, clone size. A D gene is named only where the DNA matches it firmly. Clone size appears in some rows only: once, few, many, or a class for an expanded clone.

TGTGCCAGCAGACCTACAGGGGGACATGAGCAGTTCTTC CASRPTGGHEQFF TRBJ2-1 TRBD1 TRBV5-6 .
TGTGCCAGCAGTGTTGGAGCGGGGGAAGGGGAGACCCAGTACTTC CASSVGAGEGETQYF TRBJ2-5 TRBD2 TRBV6-4 once
TGTGCCAGCTGGCGCCGGGTGCAGTACTTC CASWRRVQYF TRBJ2-7 . TRBV7-9 .
TGTGCCAGTAGTCCTAATGGAGCCCGTGAACAAGCTTTCTTT CASSPNGAREQAFF TRBJ1-1 . TRBV19 .
TGTGCCACCAGTAGGGGGTCTGGCATTCGAGAGACCCAGTACTTC CATSRGSGIRETQYF TRBJ2-5 . TRBV24-1 .
TGTGCCAGCTCACCACCCGGGCAGCCCCAGCATTTT CASSPPGQPQHF TRBJ1-5 . TRBV18 once
TGTGCCAGCAGCTTGCAACTAGCGGCTACCGGGGAGCTGTTTTTT CASSLQLAATGELFF TRBJ2-2 TRBD2 TRBV5-5 .
TGTGCCAGCAGTTACTCGGACTTCTCCTATGGCTACACCTTC CASSYSDFSYGYTF TRBJ1-2 . TRBV6-2/TRBV6-3 .
TGTGCCATCAGTGATACAGGGAAGGCTGGAAACACCATATATTTT CAISDTGKAGNTIYF TRBJ1-3 . TRBV10-3 .
TGTGCCAGCAGCGTAGCCCCCCTAATCTATGAGCAGTTCTTC CASSVAPLIYEQFF TRBJ2-1 . TRBV9 .
TGTGCCAGCACCCGTAGGACAGGGAATGGCTACACCTTC CASTRRTGNGYTF TRBJ1-2 TRBD1 TRBV6-5 .
TGTGCCAGTAGTGCCCGGGAGAGTAGCAATCAGCCCCAGCATTTT CASSARESSNQPQHF TRBJ1-5 . TRBV19 .
TGTGCCGCCGGGGAAGGGAGCGGGGCTAATGAAAAACTGTTTTTT CAAGEGSGANEKLFF TRBJ1-4 . TRBV10-3 .
TGTGCCAGCAGCCAAGGGACTATGAACACTGAAGCTTTCTTT CASSQGTMNTEAFF TRBJ1-1 . TRBV3-1/TRBV3-2 .
TGTGCCAGCAGCGAAGCATTGACAGGGGCTCAGCCCCAGCATTTT CASSEALTGAQPQHF TRBJ1-5 TRBD1 TRBV6-1 .
TGTGCCAGCGGGCAACAGGGAAGGACTGGGGCCAACGTCCTGACTTTC CASGQQGRTGANVLTF TRBJ2-6 . TRBV7-3 .
TGTGCCAGTTCCGCGGGACAGGACTACAATGAGCAGTTCTTC CASSAGQDYNEQFF TRBJ2-1 TRBD1 TRBV19 .
TGTGCCAGCAGTGCCCGGGACAGGGGGCGCGAGCAGTACTTC CASSARDRGREQYF TRBJ2-7 TRBD1 TRBV2 .
TGTGCCAGCTCACCTCCCGGCGGAGGGGCCGGCACCGGGGAGCTGTTTTTT CASSPPGGGAGTGELFF TRBJ2-2 . TRBV18 few
TGTGCCAGCAGCTTAGTAAGGCTAGCGGGGGGGCCGTCTGACAATGAGCAGTTCTTC CASSLVRLAGGPSDNEQFF TRBJ2-1 TRBD2 TRBV5-4 .
TGTGCCAGCGGGGGGGCGGCAGATACGCAGTATTTT CASGGAADTQYF TRBJ2-3 . TRBV28 .
TGTGCCAGCAGCCGACAGGGGGAGCGGAACGAGCAGTACTTC CASSRQGERNEQYF TRBJ2-7 TRBD1 TRBV28 .
TGTGCCATCAGTGAGTCGAAGGGGCGGGGGTTGGCCGCGAGCACCGGGGAGCTGTTTTTT CAISESKGRGLAASTGELFF TRBJ2-2 TRBD2 TRBV10-3 .
TGTGCCAGCAGCCCGGGTCGGGCTGAAGCTTTCTTT CASSPGRAEAFF TRBJ1-1 . TRBV5-4 .
TGTGCCAGCCAGAGACTCCGGACTAGCGGGAAATCCTACGAGCAGTACTTC CASQRLRTSGKSYEQYF TRBJ2-7 TRBD2 TRBV7-2 .
TGTGCCAGCAGTTTATTAGGCAGGCCCACCTACGAGCAGTACTTC CASSLLGRPTYEQYF TRBJ2-7 . TRBV27 .
TGTGCCAGCAGTGAAGCGCTAGGGGAAAACATTCAGTACTTC CASSEALGENIQYF TRBJ2-4 . TRBV6-1 .
. CASSLAQWGEGSTF TRBJ1-2 . TRBV5-1 few
TGCGCCAGCAGTCAAGCGGGCGTGGGGCGGGGGCCTACCTACGAGCAGTACTTC CASSQAGVGRGPTYEQYF TRBJ2-7 . TRBV23-1 once
TGTGCCAGCAGCTTAACAGGGAGCTCCTACAATGAGCAGTTCTTC CASSLTGSSYNEQFF TRBJ2-1 . TRBV7-9 few
TGTGCCAGCAGCGTTACAGGGTTAGATGAAAAACTGTTTTTT CASSVTGLDEKLFF TRBJ1-4 . TRBV9 .
TGTGCCAGCAGTTTAGGGGCTGTCTACAATGAGCAGTTCTTC CASSLGAVYNEQFF TRBJ2-1 . TRBV27 .
TGTGCCAGCAGCTTGACAGGGCCCGGGGAGCTGTTTTTT CASSLTGPGELFF TRBJ2-2 . TRBV5-6 once
TGTGCCAGCAGCGCATCAATTAAGGGGTCTAGTGCCTACGAGCAGTACTTC CASSASIKGSSAYEQYF TRBJ2-7 . TRBV5-6 .
TGCAGTGCTTCACCTTTAGAAATTCAGTACTTC CSASPLEIQYF TRBJ2-4 . TRBV20-1 .
TGTGCCAGCAGCTTACCAGGGAACTATGGCTACACCTTC CASSLPGNYGYTF TRBJ1-2 . TRBV7-9 .
TGTGCCACCAATTCAGGGGGGCTGGGCTCCTACAATGAGCAGTTCTTC CATNSGGLGSYNEQFF TRBJ2-1 . TRBV24-1 .
TGTGCCAGCAGTGAATCAGGGGACTATGGCTACACCTTC CASSESGDYGYTF TRBJ1-2 . TRBV25-1 .
TGCAGCGTTGAACAGTCCCCGGGAACCGAGCAGTACTTC CSVEQSPGTEQYF TRBJ2-7 . TRBV29-1 .
TGCGCCAGCAGTTCGAGTAGGGGTGGTAATTCACCCCTCCACTTT CASSSSRGGNSPLHF TRBJ1-6 . TRBV5-1 .
TGTGCCAGCAGCTTGGAACTAGCGGGCTACGAGCAGTACTTC CASSLELAGYEQYF TRBJ2-7 TRBD2 TRBV5-4 once
TGTGCCAGTAGAGCCGGAGCCGCAGATACGCAGTATTTT CASRAGAADTQYF TRBJ2-3 . TRBV19 .
TGTGCCAGCAGCAAATGGTTCCGGGCCGGGGAGCTGTTTTTT CASSKWFRAGELFF TRBJ2-2 . TRBV21-1 .
TGTGCCACCAGCAGTTTCGGGGGTAACTATGGCTACACCTTC CATSSFGGNYGYTF TRBJ1-2 . TRBV15 .
TGTGCCAGTTCGACAGGGGGCAGTTCACCCCTCCACTTT CASSTGGSSPLHF TRBJ1-6 TRBD1 TRBV9 once
TGTGCCAGCGAAGTCTCTCCTTTGGCTACGCAGTATTTT CASEVSPLATQYF TRBJ2-3 . TRBV2 .
TGCAGTGCTAGTAGAGTCCCTAGCGGGGGGGGTGGCATCTTGCAAGAGACCCAGTACTTC CSASRVPSGGGGILQETQYF TRBJ2-5 TRBD2 TRBV20-1 .
TGTGCCTGGAGAAAGGACAGCGTTTCACCCCTCCACTTT CAWRKDSVSPLHF TRBJ1-6 . TRBV30 .
TGCGCCAGCAGCCAGGGACAGGGGCAGTATGGCTACACCTTC CASSQGQGQYGYTF TRBJ1-2 TRBD1 TRBV5-1 .
TGTGCCAGCCGCGGAGCGGGGAACTACGAGCAGTACTTC CASRGAGNYEQYF TRBJ2-7 TRBD2 TRBV6-5 .
TGTGCCAGCAGCCGGCCGGGAACTAATGAAAAACTGTTTTTT CASSRPGTNEKLFF TRBJ1-4 . TRBV5-5 few
TGTGCCAGCAGCCCCGGGATCTGGGCAGCCGAAAAACTGTTTTTT CASSPGIWAAEKLFF TRBJ1-4 . TRBV5-5 once
TGTGCCAGTAGTATAGATAGTTTAAGTTATACGCAGTATTTT CASSIDSLSYTQYF TRBJ2-3 . TRBV19 .
TGCAGCGTCGATCCGGGACAGGGCCACACCGGGGAGCTGTTTTTT CSVDPGQGHTGELFF TRBJ2-2 TRBD1 TRBV29-1 .
TGTGCCAGCAGCCCCTGGGACAGCCCCTCTGGAAACACCATATATTTT CASSPWDSPSGNTIYF TRBJ1-3 TRBD1 TRBV9 .
TGTGCCAGCTCACGAACAGGGACGACAGATACGCAGTATTTT CASSRTGTTDTQYF TRBJ2-3 . TRBV18 .
TGTGCCAGCAGCTTAGAGGGAATATCACCGGGACAGACCACAGATGGTACGCAGTATTTT CASSLEGISPGQTTDGTQYF TRBJ2-3 TRBD1 TRBV11-3 .
TGTGCCAGCTCACCCCCGGGAGGCTCTGGAAACACCATATATTTT CASSPPGGSGNTIYF TRBJ1-3 . TRBV18 .
TGTGCCAGCAGCGGTCAAGTCGGAGCGAACACCGGGGAGCTGTTTTTT CASSGQVGANTGELFF TRBJ2-2 . TRBV9 few